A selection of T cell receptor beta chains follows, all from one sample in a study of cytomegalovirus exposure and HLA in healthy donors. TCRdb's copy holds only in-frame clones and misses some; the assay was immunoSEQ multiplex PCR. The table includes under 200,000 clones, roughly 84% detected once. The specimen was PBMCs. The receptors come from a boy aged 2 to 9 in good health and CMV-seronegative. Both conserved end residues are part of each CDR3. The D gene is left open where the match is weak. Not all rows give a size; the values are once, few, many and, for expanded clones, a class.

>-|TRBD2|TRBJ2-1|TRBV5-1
TGCGCCAGCAGCCTTTCGCGACTAGCGGGAGTTCGCAATGAGCAGTTCTTC
CASSLSRLAGVRNEQFF
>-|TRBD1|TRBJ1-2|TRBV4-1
TGCGCCAGCAGCCAAGCGGACAGGGCGCCTATCGGCTACACCTTC
CASSQADRAPIGYTF
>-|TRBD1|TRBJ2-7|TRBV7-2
TGTGCCAGCAGCTTCGTGACAGGGATCTCCTACGAGCAGTACTTC
CASSFVTGISYEQYF
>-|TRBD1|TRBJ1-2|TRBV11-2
TGTGCCAGCAGCGCTACAGGGGCAATTAACTATGGCTACACCTTC
CASSATGAINYGYTF
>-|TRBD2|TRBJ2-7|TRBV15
TGTGCCACCAGCAGAGAAAAAATAGTTCTAGCGGGAGGGTCGATCGAGCAGTACTTC
CATSREKIVLAGGSIEQYF
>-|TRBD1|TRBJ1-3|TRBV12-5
TGTGCTAGTGGTTTTCTAAATTTCCCGGGACAGGTTTACTCTGGAAACACCATATATTTT
CASGFLNFPGQVYSGNTIYF
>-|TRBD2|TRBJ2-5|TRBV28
TGTGCCAGCAGTTTACGCGGGAGGGCAGGGGAGACCCAGTACTTC
CASSLRGRAGETQYF
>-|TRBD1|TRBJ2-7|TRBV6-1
TGTGCCAGCAGTGATCAGACAGGGTTCTCCTGCGAGCAGTACTTC
CASSDQTGFSCEQYF
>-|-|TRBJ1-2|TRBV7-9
TGTGCCAGCAGCTTAGGATCGGTAGCGGGGATAAAGGGCGGCTACACCTTC
CASSLGSVAGIKGGYTF
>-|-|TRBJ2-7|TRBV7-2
TGTGCCAGCAGCTATAACTACGAGCAGTACTTC
CASSYNYEQYF
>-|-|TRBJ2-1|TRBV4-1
TGCGCCAGCAGCCAAGATGGTGGGGCAGGGGACCGGAATGAGCAGTTCTTC
CASSQDGGAGDRNEQFF
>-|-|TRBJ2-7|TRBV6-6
TGTGCCAGCAGTTACCAGGATAACTACGAGCAGTACTTC
CASSYQDNYEQYF
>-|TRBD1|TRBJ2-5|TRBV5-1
TGCGCCAGCAGGGAAGGGACAGGGGAAGAGACCCAGTACTTC
CASREGTGEETQYF
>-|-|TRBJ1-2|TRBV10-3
TGTGCCATCAGTGAGGTGTCGACTCACTATGGCTACACCTTC
CAISEVSTHYGYTF
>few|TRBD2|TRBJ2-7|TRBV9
TGTGCCAGCAGCGTTGGGGCCTTCTCGGGGGGTCGGTACGAGCAGTACTTC
CASSVGAFSGGRYEQYF
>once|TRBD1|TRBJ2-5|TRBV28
TGTGCCAGCAGTTTCGGGACAGAGCAGTACTTC
CASSFGTEQYF
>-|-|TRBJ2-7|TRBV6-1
TGTGCCAGCAGTGAAGAGGGGGGGGACGAGCAGTACTTC
CASSEEGGDEQYF
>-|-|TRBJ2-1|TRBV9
TGTGCCAGCAGCGTTTGGGGGGAGGACAATGAGCAGTTCTTC
CASSVWGEDNEQFF
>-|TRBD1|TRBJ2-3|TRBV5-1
TGCGCCAGCCGCAGGGACAGGGGCACAGATACGCAGTATTTT
CASRRDRGTDTQYF
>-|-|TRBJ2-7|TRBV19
TGTGCCAGTAGTATATATGGAGGCTACGAGCAGTACTTC
CASSIYGGYEQYF
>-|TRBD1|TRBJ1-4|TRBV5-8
TGTGCCAGCAGCGCATGGACAGGGACTACTCTTAATGAAAAACTGTTTTTT
CASSAWTGTTLNEKLFF
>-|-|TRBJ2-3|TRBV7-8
TGTGCCAGCAGCTTAGAAACTAGCACAGATACGCAGTATTTT
CASSLETSTDTQYF
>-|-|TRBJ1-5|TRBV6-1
TGTGCCAGCAGTATGCAGGGGAGTCAGCCCCAGCATTTT
CASSMQGSQPQHF